This TCR beta chain is drawn from a study of blood T cell repertoires in COVID-19. Patients in Seattle were enrolled during active infection, then followed longitudinally. Regarding this clone: An end of the junction does not agree with germline; a read error may underlie this.

Profiling relied on immunoSEQ multiplex PCR, and the TCRdb table lists in-frame clones only, not all of them. The table has approximately 97,000 clones, more than 90% seen once. The sequence came from a woman in her forties or fifties with COVID-19, enrolled during active disease. The source material was peripheral blood.

CDR3 region: CASIQGGNAEAFF. The CDR3 DNA reads as TGTGCCAGCATTCAGGGCGGGAACGCTGAAGCTTTCTTT. This chain connects TRBV28 to TRBJ1-1, with a weak D call TRBD1 (5 bases). Germline CDR1 MDHEN, CDR2 SYDVKM. The CDR3 spans 13 residues.